This T cell receptor (beta chain) was identified during a study of graft-versus-host responses after intestinal transplantation. About the research overall: Recipients had multivisceral, liver-intestinal, or isolated intestinal transplants. All recipients were given anti-thymocyte globulin induction, and tacrolimus and steroids were then administered for about three years. Study-wide results and limits: Where graft-donor T cell macrochimerism was present, patients had high graft-versus-host to host-versus-graft clonal ratios in allografts.

Sequenced by immunoSEQ multiplex PCR; TCRdb stores in-frame clones only, minus some. The data hold about 35,000 clones, with approximately 93% observed a single time. Turning to this clone: Its cognate antigen is unknown.

The sample was unstimulated CD8+ T cells sorted from spleen or lymph node cells, taken before transplant. The clonotype was recovered from a human donor who was the organ donor for an intestinal transplant.

In nucleotides, the CDR3 is TGCGCCAGCAGCCAAGAGCGACCCAGGGGCTACACCTTC. Translating gives CASSQERPRGYTF. The chain combines TRBV4-1 with TRBJ1-2, with no clear D. Trimming shortened V by 0 bases and J by 8 bases, and 10 bases separated the two germline ends. Germline values: CDR1 MGHRA, CDR2 YSYEKL. The CDR3 is 13 residues long.